This T cell receptor beta chain was identified in a study of shared clonotypes between healthy human individuals (dated by TCRdb to the early 2020s). Looking at the study overall: A few men and two women, aged 18 to 49 years, made up the cohort. For each donor, CD4 naive and CD4 memory were each given three plates, CD8 naive was given two plates, and CD8 memory was given one plate. The study deeply sequenced blood TCR repertoires of several healthy adults to estimate repertoire size and the extent of clonotype sharing between individuals. Libraries were prepared and TCR repertoires were sequenced by different laboratories using diverse techniques, in order to increase sequencing depth and limit assay-specific biases. Per donor, leukapheresis produced somewhere between about 0.9 and 9.5 billion PBMCs. The research as a whole found: Even with the large sequencing depth, rarefaction of the sorted-subset datasets indicated that sequencing was incomplete. Sampling was restricted to blood, and TCR repertoires in tissue are likely to differ from TCR repertoires in blood. Naive subsets generally had larger estimated clonotype richness than memory subsets. Pairwise subsampling led to the expectation that sequencing depth would affect the degree of clonotype sharing among donors. The genetic and exposure-history diversity represented was limited by the small number of donors. Compared with non-shared clonotypes, clonotypes shared by all four sorted-subset donors had higher generation probabilities. Across four donors, 4.5% to 6.5% of naive CD4, 3% to 3.5% of naive CD8, under 2.5% of memory CD4, and approximately 0.4% of memory CD8 clonotypes were shared.

For the CD8 naive samples, CD45RO-negative cells were positively selected for CCR7, yielding a CD45RA+CCR7+ population from which TemRA cells were excluded. The donors were healthy, HIV-negative adults who had no recently reported acute infections or vaccinations. Every donor was a Caucasian adult living in Nashville, Tennessee, USA. After blood collection by leukapheresis, PBMCs were isolated using Ficoll-Histopaque density gradient centrifugation and then cryopreserved in the vapor phase of liquid nitrogen. Analytical flow cytometry was used to check the purity and quantity of every magnetically sorted T cell population. Genomic DNA was isolated from each sorted fraction and quantified by UV absorbance on a Nanodrop 2000c. This clone occurred a few times. This receptor's antigen is unknown. Within one base of it there is no much larger clone, and no base qualities were kept. V is clipped by 7 bases and J by 1 base, and the sequence between their germline boundaries is 10 bases long. CDR1 and CDR2 are drawn from the germline V gene (reference sequence): MNHEY, SMNVEV. The CDR3 contains 14 residues, cysteine and phenylalanine counted. Of all the DNA, just the CDR3 is kept, 42 bases in frame from base 1.

Using the deep immunoSEQ assay, multiplex PCR amplified TCR CDR3 regions from genomic DNA. Extracted genomic DNA from each cell subset was spread evenly across all wells of several immunoSEQ 96-well plates, with each plate serving as a replicate. For sorted subsets, 200 ng of genomic DNA, equivalent to about 30,000 T cell genomes, went into each replicate PCR. Purified libraries were quantified with a Qubit 3.0 fluorometer, sized on a Bioanalyzer 2100, and re-quantified with the KAPA Library Quantification kit. Each immunoSEQ 96-well plate was sequenced on its own single-read 150-cycle Illumina NextSeq 550 flow cell. The study's own analysis went as follows. Because only junctional sequences without quality scores were contained in the immunoSEQ output, filtering matching that applied to full-length reads could not be performed. Sequences were annotated with PyIR, a Python wrapper for IgBLAST v1.9, and V/J genes and CDR3 were assigned using IMGT germline references. Reads were filtered out if the reads had weak V/J assignments (E-value above 1e-6), no CDR3, stop codons, out-of-frame junctions, or ambiguous translated residues. V3J clonotypes were defined as sequences sharing an identical inferred V gene, J gene, and CDR3 amino acid sequence. The percentage overlap between two repertoires was calculated by dividing the number of shared unique clonotypes by the size of the smaller repertoire. Repertoire richness was assessed with RTK rarefaction, the Chao1 estimator, and Recon v2.1 estimates of unobserved clonotypes. For all TCRbeta clonotypes obtained by the gDNA method from a handful of donors, generation probabilities were computed with OLGA. Imported from immuneACCESS, the table was reduced by TCRdb to in-frame sequences with V and J called. These copies leave out some clones; in studies compared against another copy, an unresolved V gene accounts for under half, and the cause of the remainder is not known. V and J calls and clone size are those listed in that table; D and trimming were worked out from the DNA. This sample holds about 2.1 million clones; around 93% were observed only once. Of the sample, roughly 1.7% falls within the top ten clones.

Source material: naive CD8+ T cells from PBMCs. The cell subset or site label on this specimen signifies: CD45RA+CCR7+. The sequence was obtained from a man aged 18 to 30 in good health. Some clones in this sample may be carry-over from other donors' samples. The chain was built from TRBV27 and TRBJ2-2; the D gene is perhaps TRBD2, from 5 matching bases. The CDR3 region reads CASTGRENTGELFF. The nucleotide sequence reads TGTGCCAGCACAGGACGGGAGAACACCGGGGAGCTGTTTTTT.